This T cell receptor beta chain was captured in a study of cytomegalovirus exposure and HLA in healthy donors. The study, taken as a whole, reports: Under in vitro conditions, a few CMV-associated chains were confirmed as specific for CMV antigens. For most TCR sequences rarity was the rule, although some public TCRs occurred in many donors. Immune exposure data for these donors was limited to CMV serostatus.

Each donor was healthy, and each was a bone marrow donor. The V end lost 6 bases, the J end lost 9 bases, and 15 bases lay between the germline ends. CDR3 length equals 13 residues. The V gene's germline CDR1 is SEHNR and CDR2 FQNEAQ (reference sequence). In regard to this clone: Its antigen remains unknown.

Primers included in the PCR were 60 Vbeta and 13 Jbeta primers. Generated by immunoSEQ multiplex PCR, the TCRdb table keeps only in-frame clones and is missing some. The sample has 160,000 or so clones, around three quarters seen once; the top ten hold roughly 3.5%. The chain couples TRBV7-9 to TRBJ1-5, with D possibly matching TRBD1 (6 bases). The origin of this receptor is a young man in good health and CMV-seropositive. Sequencing was done on a sample of PBMCs. The CDR3 nucleotides are TGTGCCAGCAGGGGGACATCCTTTGGGCCCCAGCATTTT. Protein product: CASRGTSFGPQHF.